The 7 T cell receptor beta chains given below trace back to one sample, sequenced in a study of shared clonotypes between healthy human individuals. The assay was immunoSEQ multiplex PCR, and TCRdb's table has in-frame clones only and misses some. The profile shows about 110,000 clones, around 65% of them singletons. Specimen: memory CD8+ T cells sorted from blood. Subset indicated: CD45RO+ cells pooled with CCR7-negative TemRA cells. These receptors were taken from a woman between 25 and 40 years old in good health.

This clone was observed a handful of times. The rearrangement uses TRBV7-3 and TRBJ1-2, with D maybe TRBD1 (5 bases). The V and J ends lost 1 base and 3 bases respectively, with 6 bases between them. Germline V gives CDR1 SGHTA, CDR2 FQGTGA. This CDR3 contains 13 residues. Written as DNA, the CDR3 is TGTGCCAGCAGCTTAAACAGGTACTATGGCTACACCTTC. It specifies CASSLNRYYGYTF.

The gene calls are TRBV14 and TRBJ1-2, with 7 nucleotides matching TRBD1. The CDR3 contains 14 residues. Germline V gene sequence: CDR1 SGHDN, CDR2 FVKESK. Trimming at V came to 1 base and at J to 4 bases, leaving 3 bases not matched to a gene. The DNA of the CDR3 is TGTGCCAGCAGCCAAGGGGACAGCCTCTATGGCTACACCTTC. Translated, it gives CASSQGDSLYGYTF. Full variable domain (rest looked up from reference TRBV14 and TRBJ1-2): EAGVTQFPSHSVIEKGQTVTLRCDPISGHDNLYWYRRVMGKEIKFLLHFVKESKQDESGMPNNRFLAERTGGTYSTLKVQPAELEDSGVYFCASSQGDSLYGYTFGSGTRLTVV.

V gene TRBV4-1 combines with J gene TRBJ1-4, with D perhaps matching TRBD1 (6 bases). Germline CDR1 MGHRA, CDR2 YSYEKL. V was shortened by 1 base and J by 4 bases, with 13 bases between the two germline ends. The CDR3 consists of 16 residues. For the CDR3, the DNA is TGCGCCAGCAGCCAAGCGCTTCAGGGGAGTAATGAAAAACTGTTTTTT. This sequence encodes CASSQALQGSNEKLFF.

The DNA for the CDR3 is TGTGCCAGCAGTTCGTCGGGGGGAAACTACGAGCAGTACTTC. It translates to CASSSSGGNYEQYF. The chain has TRBV6-6 and TRBJ2-7; 7 positions match TRBD2. Germline CDR1 is MNHNY and CDR2 is SVGAGI (reference sequence). V lost 4 bases, J lost 3 bases, and 6 bases stayed unmatched. This CDR3 spans 14 amino acids.

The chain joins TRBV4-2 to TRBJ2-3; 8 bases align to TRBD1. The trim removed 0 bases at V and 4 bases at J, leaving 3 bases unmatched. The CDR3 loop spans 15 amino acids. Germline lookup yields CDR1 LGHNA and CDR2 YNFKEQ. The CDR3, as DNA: TGTGCCAGCAGCCAAGATAGGGGACAGGCAGATACGCAGTATTTT. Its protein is CASSQDRGQADTQYF.

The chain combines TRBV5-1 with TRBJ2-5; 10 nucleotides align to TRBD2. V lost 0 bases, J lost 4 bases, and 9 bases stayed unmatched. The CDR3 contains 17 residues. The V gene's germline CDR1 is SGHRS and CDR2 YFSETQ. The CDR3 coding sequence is TGCGCCAGCAGCTTGGAGGCTAGCGGGAGTTCGAGAGAGACCCAGTACTTC. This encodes CASSLEASGSSRETQYF.

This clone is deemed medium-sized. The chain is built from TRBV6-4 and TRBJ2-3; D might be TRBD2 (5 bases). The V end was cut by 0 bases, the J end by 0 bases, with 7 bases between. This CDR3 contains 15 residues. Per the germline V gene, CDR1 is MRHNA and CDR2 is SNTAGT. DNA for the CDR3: TGTGCCAGCAGTGACTCCCCGGGGAGCACAGATACGCAGTATTTT. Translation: CASSDSPGSTDTQYF.